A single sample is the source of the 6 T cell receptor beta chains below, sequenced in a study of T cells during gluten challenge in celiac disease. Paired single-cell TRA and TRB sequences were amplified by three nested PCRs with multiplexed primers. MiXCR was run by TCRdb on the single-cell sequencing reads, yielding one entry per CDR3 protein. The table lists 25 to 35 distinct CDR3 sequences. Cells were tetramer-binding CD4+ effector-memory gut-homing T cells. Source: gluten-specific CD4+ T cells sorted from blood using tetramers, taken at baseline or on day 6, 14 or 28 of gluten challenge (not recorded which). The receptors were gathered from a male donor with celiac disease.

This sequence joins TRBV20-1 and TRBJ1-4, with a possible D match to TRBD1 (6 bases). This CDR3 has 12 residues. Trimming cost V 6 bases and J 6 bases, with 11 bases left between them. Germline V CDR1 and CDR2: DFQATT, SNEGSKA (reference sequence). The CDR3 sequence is CSAGPGDEKLFF. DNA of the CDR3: TGCAGTGCAGGCCCAGGGGATGAAAAACTGTTTTTT.

The CDR3 coding sequence is TGTGCCAGTAGTATCTTCGGGAGCTTTGAGACCGGGGAGCTGTTTTTT. Translated, it gives CASSIFGSFETGELFF. The V call is TRBV19, the J call TRBJ2-2, with a possible D match to TRBD2 (6 bases). Trimming removed 3 bases from V and 5 bases from J, with 16 bases in between. The CDR3 runs to 16 residues. Germline CDR1 and CDR2: LNHDA and SQIVND (reference sequence).

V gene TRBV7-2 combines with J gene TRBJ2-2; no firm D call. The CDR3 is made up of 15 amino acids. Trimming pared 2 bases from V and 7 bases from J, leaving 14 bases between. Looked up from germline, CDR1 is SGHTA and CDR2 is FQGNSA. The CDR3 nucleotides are TGTGCCAGCAGCTTAAGGAGTCTAGACGGCGGGGAGCTGTTTTTT. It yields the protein CASSLRSLDGGELFF.

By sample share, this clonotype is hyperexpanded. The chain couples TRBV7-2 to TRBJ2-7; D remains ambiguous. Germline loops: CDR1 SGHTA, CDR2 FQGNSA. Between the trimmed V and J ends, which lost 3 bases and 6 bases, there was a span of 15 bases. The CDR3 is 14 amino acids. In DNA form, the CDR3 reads TGTGCCAGCAGCTTGGCCCCGACCGTCGGCGAGCAGTACTTC. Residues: CASSLAPTVGEQYF.

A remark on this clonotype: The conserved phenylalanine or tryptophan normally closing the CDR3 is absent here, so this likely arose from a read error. The CDR3 coding sequence is TGTGCCAGCAGCTTAACGGGACTCCAAAATCAGCCCCAGCATGTT. Protein product: CASSLTGLQNQPQHV. The chain combines TRBV7-3 with TRBJ1-5; D possibly corresponds to TRBD1 (5 bases). Germline-derived CDR1 and CDR2 are SGHTA and FQGTGA. The V and J ends lost 0 bases and 4 bases respectively, with 10 bases between them. The CDR3 has 15 residues.

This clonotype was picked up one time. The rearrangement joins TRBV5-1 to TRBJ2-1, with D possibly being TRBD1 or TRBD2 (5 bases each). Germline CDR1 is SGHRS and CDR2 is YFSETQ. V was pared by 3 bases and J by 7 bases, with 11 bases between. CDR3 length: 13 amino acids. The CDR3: CASSSNWGNEQFF. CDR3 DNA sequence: TGCGCCAGCAGCTCGAACTGGGGGAATGAGCAGTTCTTC. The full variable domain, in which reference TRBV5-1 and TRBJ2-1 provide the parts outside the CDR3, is KAGVTQTPRYLIKTRGQQVTLSCSPISGHRSVSWYQQTPGQGLQFLFEYFSETQRNKGNFPGRFSGRQFSNSRSEMNVSTLELGDSALYLCASSSNWGNEQFFGPGTRLTVL.